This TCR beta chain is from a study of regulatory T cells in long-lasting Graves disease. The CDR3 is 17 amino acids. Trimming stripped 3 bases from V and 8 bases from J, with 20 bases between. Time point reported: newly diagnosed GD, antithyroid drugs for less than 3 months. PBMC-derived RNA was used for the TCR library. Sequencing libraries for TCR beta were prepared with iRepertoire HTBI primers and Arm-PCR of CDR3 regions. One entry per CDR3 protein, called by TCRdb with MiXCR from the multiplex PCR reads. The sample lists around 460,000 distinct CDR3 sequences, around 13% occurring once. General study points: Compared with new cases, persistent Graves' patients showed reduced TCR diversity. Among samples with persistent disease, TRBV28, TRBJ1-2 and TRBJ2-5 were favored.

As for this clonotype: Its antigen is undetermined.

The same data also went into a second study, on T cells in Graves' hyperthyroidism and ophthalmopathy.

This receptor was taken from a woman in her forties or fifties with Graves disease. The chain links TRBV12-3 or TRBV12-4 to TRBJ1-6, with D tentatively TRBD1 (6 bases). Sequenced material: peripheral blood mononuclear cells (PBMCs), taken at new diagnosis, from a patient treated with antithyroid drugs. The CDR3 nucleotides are TGTGCCAGCAGTTTTTTCCGGGGGGGCATCGTGGATTCACCCCTCCACTTT. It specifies CASSFFRGGIVDSPLHF.